Below are 3 T cell receptor beta chains sequenced from a single sample in a study of OX40 agonist ivuxolimab in advanced cancers. The protocol was immunoSEQ multiplex PCR, while the TCRdb copy is restricted to in-frame clones and leaves out a portion. The data hold tens of thousands of clones, with roughly 88% observed a single time. Sequencing was performed on CD4+ or CD8+ T cells sorted from blood, taken in a trial of the OX40 agonist ivuxolimab. All receptors come from an adult with an advanced solid tumor such as melanoma, head and neck, liver or kidney cancer.

This clone was counted a single time. The chain carries TRBV7-8 and TRBJ1-2, with D unclear. V was clipped by 7 bases and J by 0 bases, with 18 bases between them. This CDR3 comprises 16 residues. In germline, CDR1 is SGHVS, CDR2 FQNEAQ. The CDR3 sequence: CASTQWAHVTNYGYTF. In DNA, the CDR3 is TGTGCCAGCACCCAATGGGCACATGTAACTAACTATGGCTACACCTTC. The full variable domain, with the rest looked up from reference TRBV7-8 and TRBJ1-2, is GAGVSQSPRYKVAKRGQDVALRCDPISGHVSLFWYQQALGQGPEFLTYFQNEAQLDKSGLPSDRFFAERPEGSVSTLKIQRTQQEDSAVYLCASTQWAHVTNYGYTFGSGTRLTVV.

The J gene is TRBJ2-5, the V gene TRBV5-1; D not certain. The germline V gene has CDR1 SGHRS and CDR2 YFSETQ. The CDR3 loop spans 14 amino acids. The V and J ends lost 3 bases and 4 bases respectively, with 13 bases between them. CDR3 in DNA: TGCGCCAGCAGCTCCTCAACAGCTGGAGAGACCCAGTACTTC. Protein product: CASSSSTAGETQYF.

The rearrangement uses TRBV5-1 and TRBJ2-1, with D perhaps matching TRBD2 (6 bases). V lost 0 bases and J lost 2, with 9 bases in between. This CDR3 is 15 amino acids long. The germline gives CDR1 SGHRS, CDR2 YFSETQ. In DNA, the CDR3 is TGCGCCAGCAGCTTGGCGGGGGAGGCCTACAATGAGCAGTTCTTC. Translated: CASSLAGEAYNEQFF. Full variable domain (outside the CDR3, taken from reference TRBV5-1 and TRBJ2-1): KAGVTQTPRYLIKTRGQQVTLSCSPISGHRSVSWYQQTPGQGLQFLFEYFSETQRNKGNFPGRFSGRQFSNSRSEMNVSTLELGDSALYLCASSLAGEAYNEQFFGPGTRLTVL.